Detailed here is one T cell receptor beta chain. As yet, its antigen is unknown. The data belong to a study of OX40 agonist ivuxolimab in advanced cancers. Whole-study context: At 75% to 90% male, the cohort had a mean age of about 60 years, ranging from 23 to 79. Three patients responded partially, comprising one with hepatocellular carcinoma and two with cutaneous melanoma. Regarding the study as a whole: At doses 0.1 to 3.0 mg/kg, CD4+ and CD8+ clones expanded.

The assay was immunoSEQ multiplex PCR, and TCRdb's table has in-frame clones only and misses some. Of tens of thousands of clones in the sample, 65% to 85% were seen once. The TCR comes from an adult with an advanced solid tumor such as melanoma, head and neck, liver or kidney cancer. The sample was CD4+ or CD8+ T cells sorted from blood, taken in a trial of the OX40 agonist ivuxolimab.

Written as DNA, the CDR3 is TGTGCCAGCAGTTACTTCTCAGGGTACGCCTACGAGCAGTACTTC. The encoded protein is CASSYFSGYAYEQYF. The chain uses TRBV6-5 and TRBJ2-7; perhaps TRBD1 as D (5 bases). This CDR3 comprises 15 residues. The V and J ends lost 1 base and 2 bases respectively, with 12 bases between them. Germline CDR1 and CDR2: MNHEY and SVGAGI.